The rows below give T cell receptor beta chains drawn from one sample of a study of OX40 agonist ivuxolimab in advanced cancers. Generated by immunoSEQ multiplex PCR, the TCRdb table keeps only in-frame clones and is missing some. The data contain about 46,000 clones, around 84% of them seen just once; the ten biggest clones take up around 10%. The source material was CD4+ or CD8+ T cells sorted from blood, sampled in a trial of the OX40 agonist ivuxolimab. The origin of the receptors is an adult with an advanced solid tumor such as melanoma, head and neck, liver or kidney cancer. Both conserved end residues are part of each CDR3. D genes are given only for firm matches. The size entry is marked missing in some rows and otherwise reads once, few, many or a size class.

>NA|TRBJ2-1|TRBV7-6|NA
TGTGCCAGCAGGCCGGAGGCGGGATCCTACAATGAGCAGTTCTTC
CASRPEAGSYNEQFF
>NA|TRBJ2-7|TRBV4-3|TRBD2
TGCGCCAGCAGCCAGGGTAGCGGGAAGCCCGCCGACGAGCAGTACTTC
CASSQGSGKPADEQYF
>NA|TRBJ2-1|TRBV13|NA
TGTGCCAGCAGCTTAGTAGTCAATGAGCAGTTCTTC
CASSLVVNEQFF
>NA|TRBJ1-5|TRBV30|NA
TGTGCCTGGAGTGTACAAAGCAATCAGCCCCAGCATTTT
CAWSVQSNQPQHF
>few|TRBJ2-1|TRBV11-3|TRBD2
TGTGCCAGCAGCCCCGGGGGGGGCTACAATGAGCAGTTCTTC
CASSPGGGYNEQFF
>NA|TRBJ1-2|TRBV4-3|NA
TGCGCCAGCAGCCAAGGGGACACCGGCTATGGCTACACCTTC
CASSQGDTGYGYTF
>few|TRBJ1-1|TRBV19|NA
TGTGCCAGTACCCTCTTTGACAGACCCACTGAAGCTTTCTTT
CASTLFDRPTEAFF
>NA|TRBJ1-1|TRBV11-1|NA
TGTGCCAGCAGTCGACGTAACACTGAAGCTTTCTTT
CASSRRNTEAFF
>NA|TRBJ2-3|TRBV9|TRBD2
TGTGCCAGCAGCCCTCAAGCGGGGCACACAGATACGCAGTATTTT
CASSPQAGHTDTQYF
>NA|TRBJ1-3|TRBV7-8|NA
TGTGCCAGCAGCTACGGGTACGGAAACACCATATATTTT
CASSYGYGNTIYF
>NA|TRBJ1-1|TRBV27|NA
TGTGCCAGCAGTTCTCGGCAGAGTGAAGCTTTCTTT
CASSSRQSEAFF
>NA|TRBJ1-2|TRBV9|TRBD1
TGTGCCAGCAGCCACCCCGGACAGGGGGCCCAAGCTAACTATGGCTACACCTTC
CASSHPGQGAQANYGYTF
>once|TRBJ1-2|TRBV4-1|TRBD1
TGCGCCAGCAGCCTGACAGGGGTGGATGGCTACACCTTC
CASSLTGVDGYTF
>NA|TRBJ2-1|TRBV5-1|TRBD2
TGCGCCAGCAGCTTAGGGACTAGCGCCTACAATGAGCAGTTCTTC
CASSLGTSAYNEQFF
>NA|TRBJ2-7|TRBV7-9|NA
TGTGCCAGCAGCCCCATAGCGTTCGCCGAGTTTGCCGAGCAGTACTTC
CASSPIAFAEFAEQYF
>few|TRBJ1-1|TRBV4-2|NA
TGTGCCAGCAGCCAAAGATCCGGGGCTAACACTGAAGCTTTCTTT
CASSQRSGANTEAFF
>NA|TRBJ2-3|TRBV7-2|NA
TGTGCCAGCAGCTTAGCGTGGGGCGGAGATACGCAGTATTTT
CASSLAWGGDTQYF
>NA|TRBJ2-6|TRBV9|NA
TGTGCCAGCAGTTCAGTGCCCTCTGGGGCCAACGTCCTGACTTTC
CASSSVPSGANVLTF
>few|TRBJ2-7|TRBV9|TRBD2
TGTGCCAGCAGCGTAGGCGGGGGGGCGGCCGAGCAGTACTTC
CASSVGGGAAEQYF
>NA|TRBJ1-3|TRBV7-8|NA
TGTGCCAGCAGCTGGCTTGGCGGGGTCTCTGGAAACACCATATATTTT
CASSWLGGVSGNTIYF
>NA|TRBJ1-5|TRBV6-5|NA
TGTGCCAGCAGTTATAGTACGAGCAATCAGCCCCAGCATTTT
CASSYSTSNQPQHF
>NA|TRBJ1-2|TRBV5-8|NA
TGTGCCAGCAGCTTGGGAACTGGGGCGGACGGGGATGGCTACACCTTC
CASSLGTGADGDGYTF
>once|TRBJ1-2|TRBV27|NA
TGTGCCAGCAGTTTAGCGGTTAACTATGGCTACACCTTC
CASSLAVNYGYTF
>once|TRBJ1-1|TRBV27|NA
TGTGCCAGCAGTTTAAGTAGGTACACTGAAGCTTTCTTT
CASSLSRYTEAFF
>NA|TRBJ2-5|TRBV6-1|TRBD2
TGTGCCAGCAGTGAACTAACTAGCGCACAAGAGACCCAGTACTTC
CASSELTSAQETQYF
>NA|TRBJ2-3|TRBV4-1|NA
TGCGCCAGCAGCCAAGGGTCCCGTAGCACAGATACGCAGTATTTT
CASSQGSRSTDTQYF
>NA|TRBJ1-5|TRBV5-1|NA
TGCGCCAGCAGCCCCAGTGGCAATAGGCCCCAGCATTTT
CASSPSGNRPQHF
>once|TRBJ1-6|TRBV28|TRBD1
TGTGCCAGCAGTTTACAACAGGGGTATTCACCCCTCCACTTT
CASSLQQGYSPLHF
>medium-sized|TRBJ2-7|TRBV7-9|NA
TGTGCCAGCAGCCCCGTCAACTACGAGCAGTACTTC
CASSPVNYEQYF